These 6 T cell receptor beta chains originate from one sample sequenced in a study of blood T cells in healthy people across ages. PCR was performed a second time for about 6 to 12 cycles using a sample-barcoded 5' primer and a J-beta primer mix. Via MiXCR, TCRdb re-called the 5' RACE reads, giving one row per CDR3 protein. Of 600,000 to 1,000,000 distinct CDR3 sequences listed, roughly 25% were seen once; the top ten hold roughly 3.8%. This sample also appeared in a second study, on T cells of mothers and their children.

Sequencing was performed on blood. The receptors derive from a boy aged 5 to 17 in good health.

The chain recombines TRBV11-2 with TRBJ2-1, with TRBD2 matching 8 bases. The germline V gene has CDR1 SGHAT and CDR2 FQNNGV. The CDR3 loop spans 17 amino acids. With 4 bases clipped from V and 1 base from J, the junction kept 9 bases outside the gene matches. Written as DNA, the CDR3 is TGTGCCAGCAGCTCAGTCGGGGGGGCTTATTCCTACAATGAGCAGTTCTTC. This translates into CASSSVGGAYSYNEQFF.

This clonotype turned up a few times. The chain couples TRBV28 to TRBJ1-2; no definite D call. The CDR3 consists of 13 residues. In germline, CDR1 is MDHEN, CDR2 SYDVKM. Trimming removed 1 base at V and 8 bases at J, with 11 bases between. The DNA for the CDR3 is TGTGCCAGCAGTTTATCGACCCCCTGGGGCTACACCTTC. Protein product: CASSLSTPWGYTF.

The chain carries TRBV29-1 and TRBJ2-5, with TRBD2 matching 14 bases. Germline loops: CDR1 SQVTM, CDR2 ANQGSEA. CDR3 length equals 15 residues. With V trimmed by 7 bases and J by 5 bases, 9 bases remained unmatched. This CDR3 is CSGLTSGGARETQYF. Written as DNA, the CDR3 is TGCAGCGGACTGACTAGCGGGGGGGCAAGGGAGACCCAGTACTTC. The variable domain in full, with the rest retrieved from reference TRBV29-1 and TRBJ2-5, is SAVISQKPSRDICQRGTSLTIQCQVDSQVTMMFWYRQQPGQSLTLIATANQGSEATYESGFVIDKFPISRPNLTFSTLTVSNMSPEDSSIYLCSGLTSGGARETQYFGPGTRLLVL.

The sample holds a few counts of this clonotype. The chain couples TRBV5-6 to TRBJ2-5, with TRBD2 matching 7 bases. The V and J ends lost 0 bases and 5 bases, in that order; junction bases with no gene match: 7. Germline V gene data show CDR1 as SGHDT and CDR2 as YYEEEE. The CDR3 contains 15 residues. As DNA, the CDR3 is TGTGCCAGCAGCTTGGGCTGGCAGGGAGGGGAGACCCAGTACTTC. It translates to CASSLGWQGGETQYF.

There are many counts of this clonotype. This chain connects TRBV11-2 to TRBJ2-1; no reliable D call. CDR1 SGHAT and CDR2 FQNNGV come from the germline V gene. V gave up 4 bases and J gave up 7 bases, with 14 bases separating them. The CDR3 covers 14 residues. CDR3: CASSSPSTKNEQFF. CDR3 nucleotides: TGTGCCAGCAGCTCTCCCAGTACGAAGAATGAGCAGTTCTTC.

This clonotype has only a few counts. The V call is TRBV5-1, the J call TRBJ2-7, with D maybe TRBD2 (5 bases). From germline, CDR1 is SGHRS and CDR2 YFSETQ. Trimming removed 4 bases from V and 3 bases from J, with 17 bases in between. CDR3 length: 15 amino acids. This chain's CDR3 is CASSPRGGGNYEQYF. In DNA, the CDR3 is TGCGCCAGCAGCCCTCGGGGTGGCGGCAACTACGAGCAGTACTTC.